Below, 7 T cell receptor beta chains from the same sample are listed, as sequenced in a study of beta chain features in type 1 diabetes. The isolated RNA, all of it, was reverse transcribed, so expressed TCRB transcripts were what got sequenced. Method: immunoSEQ multiplex PCR; TCRdb's copy keeps in-frame clones and lacks some. Seen here are under 95,000 clones, about a third observed once, and the top ten hold over 0.4%. Sequencing used stem cell memory CD4+ T cells from blood. Every receptor here comes from a young woman in good health.

The chain combines TRBV7-2 with TRBJ2-2, with TRBD2 matching 9 bases. Germline CDR1 SGHTA, CDR2 FQGNSA. The CDR3 loop spans 17 amino acids. V trimming: 1 base; J trimming: 4 bases; junction bases outside the gene matches: 7. The CDR3 sequence is CASSLVPAGGLTGELFF. CDR3 DNA: TGTGCCAGCAGCTTAGTACCAGCGGGGGGCCTCACCGGGGAGCTGTTTTTT.

V and J are TRBV18 and TRBJ1-4, with D unclear. The V end lost 3 bases, the J end lost 0 bases, and 5 bases lay between the germline ends. This CDR3 is 14 amino acids long. CDR1 is KGHSH, CDR2 LQKENI, per germline. The DNA of the CDR3 is TGTGCCAGCTCACCCGGAGCAACTAATGAAAAACTGTTTTTT. It yields the protein CASSPGATNEKLFF.

There are a few counts of this clone. This rearrangement joins TRBV6-6 to TRBJ2-1, with D maybe TRBD2 (6 bases). The germline V gene has CDR1 MNHNY and CDR2 SVGAGI (reference sequence). V was clipped by 5 bases and J by 7 bases, with 18 bases between them. There are 15 residues in the CDR3. The CDR3 nucleotides are TGTGCCAGCAGTGACTGGGGCGGGATAGGAAATGAGCAGTTCTTC. Translation: CASSDWGGIGNEQFF.

This chain links TRBV18 with TRBJ1-2, with 7 bases matching TRBD1. Germline V lookup: CDR1 KGHSH, CDR2 LQKENI. There are 15 residues in the CDR3. V was pared by 4 bases and J by 8 bases, with 13 bases of the junction left unmatched. The CDR3 sequence is CASSLNGQEMYGYTF. For the CDR3, the DNA is TGTGCCAGCTCACTCAACGGACAGGAGATGTACGGCTACACCTTC.

The chain links TRBV14 to TRBJ2-7; 9 bases fit TRBD2. V lost 5 bases, J lost 5 bases, and 7 bases stayed unmatched. CDR1 and CDR2 (germline): SGHDN, FVKESK. This CDR3 is 14 amino acids long. The CDR3, as DNA: TGTGCCAGCAGCGCTGGAGCGGGAGGCGACGAGCAGTACTTC. Translated, it gives CASSAGAGGDEQYF. The full variable domain, its missing parts supplied by reference TRBV14 and TRBJ2-7, is EAGVTQFPSHSVIEKGQTVTLRCDPISGHDNLYWYRRVMGKEIKFLLHFVKESKQDESGMPNNRFLAERTGGTYSTLKVQPAELEDSGVYFCASSAGAGGDEQYFGPGTRLTVT.

The rearrangement joins TRBV7-3 to TRBJ1-1; TRBD1 aligns across 7 bases. After removal of 5 bases from V and 1 base from J, the junction contained 4 bases not matched to a gene. Germline CDR1 is SGHTA and CDR2 is FQGTGA. The CDR3 contains 14 residues. In nucleotides, the CDR3 is TGTGCCAGCAGCGCCGGGACAGCGAACACTGAAGCTTTCTTT. Its translation: CASSAGTANTEAFF.

This rearrangement joins TRBV7-6 to TRBJ2-1; 9 positions match TRBD2. After removal of 5 bases from V and 0 bases from J, the junction contained 20 bases not matched to a gene. Germline CDR1 is SGHVS and CDR2 is FNYEAQ. The CDR3 length is 21 residues. The CDR3 nucleotides read TGTGCCAGCAGCCTCGGGGGGGCCCGGACTAGCGTAATGAGCTCCTACAATGAGCAGTTCTTC. This sequence encodes CASSLGGARTSVMSSYNEQFF.